This T cell receptor beta chain comes out of a study of memory CD4+ T cells and cytomegalovirus serostatus. The germline CDR1 and CDR2 sequences are KGHSH and LQKENI. This CDR3 is 13 amino acids long. V was shortened by 2 bases and J by 5 bases, with 7 bases between the two germline ends. This table comes from immunoSEQ multiplex PCR, and its TCRdb copy is limited to in-frame clones, with some not included. The sample has under 45,000 clones; around 80% are singletons. The sort gate was single viable CD3+CD4+CD8-CD45RO+ cells for memory CD4+ T cells. What was sequenced was memory CD4+ T cells from blood. This TCR was recovered from an adult in good health and CMV-seronegative. The chain recombines TRBV18 with TRBJ2-1, with D uncertain. This CDR3 reads CASSPSRDNEQFF. The CDR3 DNA reads as TGTGCCAGCTCACCATCCAGAGACAATGAGCAGTTCTTC.